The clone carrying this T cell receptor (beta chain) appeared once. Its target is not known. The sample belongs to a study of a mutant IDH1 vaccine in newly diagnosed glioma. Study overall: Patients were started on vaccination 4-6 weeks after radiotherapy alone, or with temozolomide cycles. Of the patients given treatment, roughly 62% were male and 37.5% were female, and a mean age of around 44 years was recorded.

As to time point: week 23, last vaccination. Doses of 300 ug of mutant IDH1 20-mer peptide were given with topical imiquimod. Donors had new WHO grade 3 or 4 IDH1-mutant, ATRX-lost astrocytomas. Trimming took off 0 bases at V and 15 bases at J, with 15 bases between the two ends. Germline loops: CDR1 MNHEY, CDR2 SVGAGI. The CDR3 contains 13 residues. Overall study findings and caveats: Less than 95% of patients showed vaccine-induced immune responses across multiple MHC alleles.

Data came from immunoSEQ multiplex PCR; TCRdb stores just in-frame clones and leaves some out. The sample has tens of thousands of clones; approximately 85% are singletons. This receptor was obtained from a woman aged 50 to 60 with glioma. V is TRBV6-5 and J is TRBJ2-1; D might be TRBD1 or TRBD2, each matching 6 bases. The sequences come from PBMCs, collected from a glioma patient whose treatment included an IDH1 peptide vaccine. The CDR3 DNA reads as TGTGCCAGCAGTTACTCCGATGGGGGGCCGCGGTTCTTC. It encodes CASSYSDGGPRFF.